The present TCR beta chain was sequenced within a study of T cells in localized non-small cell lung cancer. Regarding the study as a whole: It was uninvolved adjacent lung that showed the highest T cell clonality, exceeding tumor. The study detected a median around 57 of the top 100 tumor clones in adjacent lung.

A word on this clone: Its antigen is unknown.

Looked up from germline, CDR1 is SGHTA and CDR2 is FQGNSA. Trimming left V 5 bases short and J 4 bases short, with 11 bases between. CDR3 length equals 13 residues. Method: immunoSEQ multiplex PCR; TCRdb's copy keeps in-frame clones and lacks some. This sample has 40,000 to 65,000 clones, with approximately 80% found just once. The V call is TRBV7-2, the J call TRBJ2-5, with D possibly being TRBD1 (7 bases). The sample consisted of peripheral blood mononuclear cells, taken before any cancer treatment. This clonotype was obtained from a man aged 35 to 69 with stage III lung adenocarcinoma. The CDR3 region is CASSRQGGETQYF. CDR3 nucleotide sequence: TGTGCCAGCAGCCGACAGGGAGGAGAGACCCAGTACTTC. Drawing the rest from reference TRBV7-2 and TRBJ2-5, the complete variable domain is GAGVSQSPSNKVTEKGKDVELRCDPISGHTALYWYRQSLGQGLEFLIYFQGNSAPDKSGLPSDRFSAERTGGSVSTLTIQRTQQEDSAVYLCASSRQGGETQYFGPGTRLLVL.